Shown below are 31 T cell receptor beta chains from a single sample sequenced in a study of cytomegalovirus exposure and HLA in healthy donors. A multiplex PCR was run with 60 Vbeta primers and 13 Jbeta primers. Generated by immunoSEQ multiplex PCR, the TCRdb table keeps only in-frame clones and is missing some. The table has 150,000 to 180,000 clones, roughly three quarters seen once. Sequenced sample: PBMCs. These receptors were taken from a young man in good health and CMV-seropositive.

This chain links TRBV28 with TRBJ2-5, with unresolved D. Germline V gene data show CDR1 as MDHEN and CDR2 as SYDVKM. Trimming pared 2 bases from V and 5 bases from J, leaving 9 bases between. This CDR3 has 13 residues. CDR3 nucleotides: TGTGCCAGCAGTTTAGTGGGCATTGAGACCCAGTACTTC. It translates to CASSLVGIETQYF.

The genes are TRBV6-1 and TRBJ2-6, with D unresolved. The ends were cut back, 6 bases at V and 1 base at J, with 10 bases in the middle. CDR3 length equals 15 residues. CDR1 is MNHNS, CDR2 SASEGT, per germline. In DNA, the CDR3 is TGTGCCAGCAGCGAACCCAGGTCTGGGGCCAACGTCCTGACTTTC. This gives the protein CASSEPRSGANVLTF.

This clone occurred once. The chain recombines TRBV4-1 with TRBJ2-1, with D hard to call. This CDR3 is 14 amino acids long. Germline values: CDR1 MGHRA, CDR2 YSYEKL. Between the trimmed V and J ends, which lost 0 bases and 6 bases, there was a span of 9 bases. CDR3 nucleotides: TGCGCCAGCAGCCAAGATAGGAGTTTCAATGAGCAGTTCTTC. Residues: CASSQDRSFNEQFF.

The chain combines TRBV10-2 with TRBJ1-5; the match to TRBD1 covers 9 bases. The germline gives CDR1 WSHSY, CDR2 SAAADI. CDR3 length: 16 residues. V lost 3 bases, J lost 1 base, and 4 bases stayed unmatched. CDR3 region: CASSESGQGSNQPQHF. The CDR3 DNA sequence: TGCGCCAGCAGTGAAAGCGGACAGGGGAGCAATCAGCCCCAGCATTTT.

The DNA of the CDR3 is TGTGCCAGCAGCCCTCGGACAGGGGACGGCTACACCTTC. This translates into CASSPRTGDGYTF. The rearrangement links TRBV7-3 to TRBJ1-2, with 9 bases aligning to TRBD1. The CDR3 extends over 13 amino acids. CDR1 is SGHTA, CDR2 FQGTGA, per germline. The V gene end was trimmed by 5 bases and the J gene end by 8 bases; junction bases not matched to a gene: 6.

The chain carries TRBV11-3 and TRBJ2-3, with D perhaps TRBD2 (6 bases). The V and J ends lost 0 bases and 0 bases respectively, with 13 bases between them. The CDR3 runs to 17 residues. CDR1 is SGHNT and CDR2 is YENEEA in the germline V gene. CDR3 sequence: CASSLDGGGASTDTQYF. CDR3 nucleotide sequence: TGTGCCAGCAGCTTAGACGGCGGCGGGGCCAGCACAGATACGCAGTATTTT.

The chain joins TRBV7-8 to TRBJ2-3; D is ambiguous. The CDR3 contains 12 residues. Germline CDR1 is SGHVS and CDR2 is FQNEAQ. Between the trimmed V and J ends, which lost 4 bases and 6 bases, there was a span of 8 bases. CDR3 sequence reads: CASSSKRDTQYF. In DNA, the CDR3 is TGTGCCAGCAGCTCCAAGCGCGATACGCAGTATTTT.

The chain is built from TRBV6-5 and TRBJ1-1, with TRBD1 matching 8 bases. CDR1 is MNHEY, CDR2 SVGAGI, per germline. This CDR3 has 13 residues. Losses at the gene ends were 5 bases for V and 5 bases for J; bases not matched to a gene: 4. The CDR3 sequence is CASSRQGRTEAFF. Here the CDR3 DNA reads TGTGCCAGCAGTCGACAGGGGAGGACTGAAGCTTTCTTT.

V usage is TRBV29-1 and J usage is TRBJ2-7; the D is unclear. The CDR3 length is 11 residues. Germline V CDR1 and CDR2: SQVTM, ANQGSEA. V lost 2 bases and J 5 bases, leaving 7 bases between the germline ends. CDR3 DNA sequence: TGCAGCGTTGAAATCACAAACGAGCAGTACTTC. This encodes CSVEITNEQYF.

The J gene is TRBJ2-7, the V gene TRBV28; D is perhaps TRBD2 (5 bases). The CDR3 sequence is 14 residues long. Germline V gene lookup returns CDR1 MDHEN and CDR2 SYDVKM. The ends were cut back, 3 bases at V and 1 base at J, with 10 bases in the middle. For the CDR3, the DNA is TGTGCCAGCAGTTTCTCGGGGAAATCCTACGAGCAGTACTTC. Translating it yields CASSFSGKSYEQYF.

The V and J genes are TRBV5-6 and TRBJ2-7, with 8 nucleotides matching TRBD1. The CDR3 is made up of 14 amino acids. V was pared by 4 bases and J by 7 bases, with 10 bases of the junction left unmatched. CDR1 SGHDT and CDR2 YYEEEE come from the germline V gene. The CDR3 DNA follows: TGTGCCAGCAGCCTGCAGGGGGCGCGTGGGGAGCAGTACTTC. The encoded protein is CASSLQGARGEQYF.

This clone came up a few times. The rearrangement joins TRBV29-1 to TRBJ2-1, with D possibly TRBD2 on 5 matching bases. CDR1 and CDR2 (germline): SQVTM, ANQGSEA. The CDR3 extends over 15 amino acids. V was cut by 0 bases and J by 10 bases, with 19 bases left in between. In nucleotides, the CDR3 is TGCAGCGTTGAAGAGGCGCTAGCACGGCCGGGGGAGCAGTTCTTC. Its translation: CSVEEALARPGEQFF.

This clone showed up just a few times. The V and J genes are TRBV7-9 and TRBJ2-7, with a tentative D call TRBD2 (6 bases). The CDR3 is 14 amino acids. CDR1 is SEHNR, CDR2 FQNEAQ, per germline (reference sequence). V gave up 5 bases and J gave up 3 bases, with 14 bases separating them. The CDR3 DNA sequence: TGTGCCAGCAGCATTCGGGACTCCAGCTACGAGCAGTACTTC. Amino acid sequence: CASSIRDSSYEQYF. Full variable domain (remainder filled in from reference TRBV7-9 and TRBJ2-7): DTGVSQNPRHKITKRGQNVTFRCDPISEHNRLYWYRQTLGQGPEFLTYFQNEAQLEKSRLLSDRFSAERPKGSFSTLEIQRTEQGDSAMYLCASSIRDSSYEQYFGPGTRLTVT.

This chain joins TRBV7-8 and TRBJ2-7, with D perhaps matching TRBD1 (7 bases). V was cut by 5 bases and J by 2 bases, with 19 bases left in between. Germline V lookup: CDR1 SGHVS, CDR2 FQNEAQ. The CDR3 totals 16 residues. CDR3 nucleotides: TGTGCCAGCAGCGGCCCCGCGGGGACAGAAGCCTACGAGCAGTACTTC. Its protein is CASSGPAGTEAYEQYF.

V usage is TRBV10-3 and J usage is TRBJ2-6; 11 bases are shared with TRBD1. The CDR3 spans 16 residues. J gave up 2 bases and V 8 bases, and 5 bases lay outside the gene matches. Germline CDR1 and CDR2: ENHRY and SYGVKD. The CDR3 DNA reads as TGTGCCATCCGGGACAGGGGGAGTCCTGGGGCCAACGTCCTGACTTTC. Residues: CAIRDRGSPGANVLTF.

The CDR3 nucleotides read TGTGCCAGCAGCCCGGGACAGTTGAACACTGAAGCTTTCTTT. It yields the protein CASSPGQLNTEAFF. J is TRBJ1-1 and V is TRBV7-8; 7 bases are shared with TRBD1. The V and J ends lost 5 bases and 0 bases, in that order; junction bases with no gene match: 3. The CDR3 sequence is 14 residues long. The germline V gene has CDR1 SGHVS and CDR2 FQNEAQ.

The genes are TRBV9 and TRBJ2-3; perhaps TRBD2 as D (6 bases). Germline V gene data show CDR1 as SGDLS and CDR2 as YYNGEE. The CDR3 has 16 amino acids. V was shortened by 4 bases and J by 1 base, with 16 bases between the two germline ends. CDR3 protein: CASSLNIAAGTDTQYF. CDR3 DNA sequence: TGTGCCAGCAGCCTGAACATAGCGGCGGGCACAGATACGCAGTATTTT.

The V gene is TRBV4-1, the J gene TRBJ2-5; no firm D call. The end of the DNA fits TRBJ2-7 better, so the J call may be wrong. This CDR3 spans 15 amino acids. Per germline, CDR1 MGHRA and CDR2 YSYEKL. CDR3 DNA: TGCGCCAGCAGCCAAGTCGCGGAGAGCTCCTACGAGCAGTACTTC. This translates into CASSQVAESSYEQYF.

The V and J genes are TRBV4-1 and TRBJ2-5; 10 nucleotides match TRBD1. The V gene end was trimmed by 2 bases and the J gene end by 5 bases; junction bases not matched to a gene: 5. The length of the CDR3 is 15 residues. Germline V gene sequence: CDR1 MGHRA, CDR2 YSYEKL. The CDR3 is CASSQRDRGGETQYF. CDR3 sequence (DNA): TGCGCCAGCAGCCAAAGGGACAGGGGAGGGGAGACCCAGTACTTC.

The V and J genes are TRBV5-1 and TRBJ2-5; weak D call: TRBD1 (6 bases). V dropped 6 bases and J dropped 4 bases, with 13 bases sitting between them. This CDR3 has 13 residues. From germline, CDR1 is SGHRS and CDR2 YFSETQ. CDR3 bases: TGCGCCAGCAACCCGACAGGTTCAGAGACCCAGTACTTC. Amino acids: CASNPTGSETQYF.

The chain links TRBV10-3 to TRBJ2-1; 9 bases match TRBD2. CDR1 is ENHRY, CDR2 SYGVKD, per germline. V gave up 7 bases and J gave up 14 bases; unmatched junction bases: 12. The CDR3 contains 13 residues. The CDR3 region is CAIIGSAGGPKFF. The CDR3 bases are TGTGCCATCATAGGGTCGGCGGGAGGGCCTAAGTTCTTC.

The chain uses TRBV10-3 and TRBJ1-1; 8 bases are shared with TRBD1. Germline loops: CDR1 ENHRY, CDR2 SYGVKD. The CDR3 has 16 amino acids. After removal of 0 bases from V and 10 bases from J, the junction contained 13 bases not matched to a gene. In DNA form, the CDR3 reads TGTGCCATCAGTGAGTCCGGGACAGGCCTAGCTTGGGGAGCTTTCTTT. Protein sequence: CAISESGTGLAWGAFF.

This clone appeared a few times. This chain joins TRBV6-1 and TRBJ2-2, with 9 bases fitting TRBD1. The CDR3 is 16 amino acids. With V trimmed by 1 base and J by 6 bases, 6 bases remained unmatched. From germline, CDR1 is MNHNS and CDR2 SASEGT. The CDR3 sequence: CASSEDTGGNAGELFF. Written as DNA, the CDR3 is TGTGCCAGCAGTGAAGACACAGGGGGCAACGCCGGGGAGCTGTTTTTT.

A few counts support this clone. This chain uses TRBV10-3 with TRBJ2-7; D is perhaps TRBD1 (6 bases). V shed 10 bases and J shed 5 bases, with 21 bases lying between them. This CDR3 has 14 amino acids. Germline loops: CDR1 ENHRY, CDR2 SYGVKD. CDR3 DNA: TGTGCCAGCAAGCAGGGGCTTAGGAAGGACGAGCAGTACTTC. This encodes CASKQGLRKDEQYF.

About this clone itself: The sample holds other DNA sequences that translate to the same CDR3. V usage is TRBV11-2 and J usage is TRBJ2-7; 7 bases are shared with TRBD2. The CDR3 is 15 amino acids. Germline lookup yields CDR1 SGHAT and CDR2 FQNNGV. V was pared by 0 bases and J by 4 bases, with 6 bases of the junction left unmatched. The CDR3 region has the DNA TGTGCCAGCAGCTTAGAGTTCGGGGGGAATTACGAGCAGTACTTC. This gives the protein CASSLEFGGNYEQYF. Complete variable domain (other parts from reference TRBV11-2 and TRBJ2-7): EAGVAQSPRYKIIEKRQSVAFWCNPISGHATLYWYQQILGQGPKLLIQFQNNGVVDDSQLPKDRFSAERLKGVDSTLKIQPAKLEDSAVYLCASSLEFGGNYEQYFGPGTRLTVT.

The chain links TRBV27 to TRBJ2-3, with 7 positions matching TRBD2. This CDR3 is 15 amino acids long. Germline V gives CDR1 MNHEY, CDR2 SMNVEV (reference sequence). V was pared by 3 bases and J by 0 bases, with 3 bases of the junction left unmatched. The CDR3 sequence is CASSLVLASTDTQYF. CDR3 sequence (DNA): TGTGCCAGCAGTTTGGTACTAGCGAGCACAGATACGCAGTATTTT.

The chain recombines TRBV5-1 with TRBJ2-2, with a tentative D call TRBD1 (6 bases). This CDR3 spans 15 amino acids. V dropped 7 bases and J dropped 0 bases, with 13 bases sitting between them. Germline loops: CDR1 SGHRS, CDR2 YFSETQ. CDR3 residues: CASQQGDTNTGELFF. In nucleotides, the CDR3 is TGCGCCAGCCAACAGGGAGACACGAACACCGGGGAGCTGTTTTTT.

J is TRBJ2-2 and V is TRBV5-1; 8 positions match TRBD2. The CDR3 is 16 residues long. Germline lookup yields CDR1 SGHRS and CDR2 YFSETQ. After removal of 0 bases from V and 3 bases from J, the junction contained 4 bases not matched to a gene. The CDR3 sequence: CASSLVPGLDTGELFF. The DNA of the CDR3 is TGCGCCAGCAGCTTGGTGCCGGGACTAGACACCGGGGAGCTGTTTTTT.

This chain uses TRBV5-1 with TRBJ1-1; TRBD1 matches at 7 bases. The germline CDR1 and CDR2 sequences are SGHRS and YFSETQ. V trimming: 3 bases; J trimming: 4 bases; junction bases outside the gene matches: 18. The CDR3 totals 18 residues. CDR3 nucleotides: TGCGCCAGCAGCTCCTACAGGGGAACGGGAGGGCTGGGCACTGAAGCTTTCTTT. It yields the protein CASSSYRGTGGLGTEAFF. The entire variable domain, with the rest obtained from reference TRBV5-1 and TRBJ1-1, is as follows: KAGVTQTPRYLIKTRGQQVTLSCSPISGHRSVSWYQQTPGQGLQFLFEYFSETQRNKGNFPGRFSGRQFSNSRSEMNVSTLELGDSALYLCASSSYRGTGGLGTEAFFGQGTRLTVV.

The chain employs TRBV12-5 and TRBJ1-1; D uncertain. This CDR3 comprises 13 residues. Germline-derived CDR1 and CDR2 are LGHNT and FRNRAP. Trimming stripped 4 bases from V and 6 bases from J, with 12 bases between. In DNA form, the CDR3 reads TGTGCTAGTGGTTCCGGTTTTTTCGCTGAAGCTTTCTTT. Protein product: CASGSGFFAEAFF.

This chain links TRBV28 with TRBJ1-1, with no clear D. CDR1 and CDR2 (germline): MDHEN, SYDVKM. The CDR3 runs to 12 residues. Trimming pared 3 bases from V and 7 bases from J, leaving 9 bases between. CDR3 nucleotide sequence: TGTGCCAGCAGTTTTGCGGGGTTTGAAGCTTTCTTT. Its translation is CASSFAGFEAFF. The full variable domain, its missing parts supplied by reference TRBV28 and TRBJ1-1, is DVKVTQSSRYLVKRTGEKVFLECVQDMDHENMFWYRQDPGLGLRLIYFSYDVKMKEKGDIPEGYSVSREKKERFSLILESASTNQTSMYLCASSFAGFEAFFGQGTRLTVV.